What follows are 32 T cell receptor beta chains derived from one specimen sequenced in a study of CD8 T cells in Susac syndrome. RNA in amounts of about 0.5 to 1 ug was reverse transcribed with random hexamers. TCRdb re-derived calls from the immunoSEQ multiplex PCR reads in MiXCR, one entry per CDR3 protein. The data show 200,000 to 250,000 distinct CDR3 sequences, 93% seen once. Specimen: CD4+ T cells from PBMCs. The receptor source for this set is a human donor with multiple sclerosis.

The genes are TRBV29-1 and TRBJ1-1; D gene unclear. Looked up from germline, CDR1 is SQVTM and CDR2 is ANQGSEA. The CDR3 has 13 residues. V dropped 8 bases and J dropped 4 bases, with 17 bases sitting between them. The CDR3 region is CSPAQGVGTEAFF. DNA of the CDR3: TGCAGCCCGGCCCAAGGAGTGGGCACTGAAGCTTTCTTT.

The chain has TRBV4-1 and TRBJ2-7, with TRBD1 matching over 9 bases. Germline V gene sequence: CDR1 MGHRA, CDR2 YSYEKL. J gave up 3 bases and V 2 bases, and 5 bases lay outside the gene matches. The CDR3 extends over 15 amino acids. The CDR3 DNA reads as TGCGCCAGCAGCCAAACAGGGGGCGCTGGCTACGAGCAGTACTTC. As protein: CASSQTGGAGYEQYF.

This chain joins TRBV27 and TRBJ1-4; D is perhaps TRBD1 (5 bases). The germline gives CDR1 MNHEY, CDR2 SMNVEV (reference sequence). V was clipped by 0 bases and J by 4 bases, with 9 bases between them. This CDR3 comprises 15 residues. The CDR3 spells CASSLSGRLNEKLFF. In nucleotides, the CDR3 is TGTGCCAGCAGTTTATCGGGACGGCTTAATGAAAAACTGTTTTTT.

The chain recombines TRBV7-9 with TRBJ2-3; no clear D. The CDR3 consists of 14 residues. Trimming shortened V by 7 bases and J by 7 bases, and 18 bases separated the two germline ends. Germline V gene data show CDR1 as SEHNR and CDR2 as FQNEAQ (reference sequence). CDR3 loop: CASTPGWGEHTQYF. As DNA, the CDR3 is TGTGCCAGCACCCCCGGCTGGGGTGAGCATACGCAGTATTTT.

The chain employs TRBV12-3 or TRBV12-4 and TRBJ2-2, with D tentatively TRBD1 or TRBD2 (6 bases each). The CDR3 runs 17 residues. Trimming took 6 bases from V and 0 from J, leaving 17 bases between them. The CDR3 is CASRSGRGGPNTGELFF. Here the CDR3 DNA reads TGTGCCAGCAGGTCCGGGAGAGGGGGGCCGAACACCGGGGAGCTGTTTTTT.

The gene calls are TRBV2 and TRBJ1-2, with TRBD1 matching over 7 bases. Germline V CDR1 and CDR2: SNHLY, FYNNEI. Losses at the gene ends were 4 bases for V and 10 bases for J; bases not matched to a gene: 12. CDR3 length: 14 amino acids. DNA for the CDR3: TGTGCCAGCAGTGGGGGAGGGACAGTTCGTGACTACACCTTC. It encodes CASSGGGTVRDYTF.

The rearrangement joins TRBV12-5 to TRBJ1-1; unclear D gene. CDR3 length equals 17 residues. V was cut by 7 bases and J by 2 bases, with 23 bases left in between. CDR1 is LGHNT and CDR2 is FRNRAP in the germline V gene. The CDR3 bases are TGTGCTAGTGTTAGCTCCGGCAGCCGCTCTTTCAACACTGAAGCTTTCTTT. Amino acid sequence: CASVSSGSRSFNTEAFF.

The genes are TRBV30 and TRBJ1-5, with D perhaps TRBD1 (5 bases). Germline CDR1 GTSNPN, CDR2 SVGIG (reference sequence). Between the trimmed V and J ends, which lost 2 bases and 0 bases, there was a span of 11 bases. The CDR3 is 15 amino acids. CDR3 sequence: CAWSRGVYSNQPQHF. CDR3 sequence (DNA): TGTGCCTGGAGTCGAGGGGTGTATAGCAATCAGCCCCAGCATTTT.

The rearrangement uses TRBV12-3 or TRBV12-4 and TRBJ2-1, with 12 bases identical to TRBD2. CDR3 length: 15 amino acids. V was pared by 5 bases and J by 8 bases, with 7 bases of the junction left unmatched. This CDR3 reads CASSALAGGRDEQFF. The CDR3 DNA follows: TGTGCCAGCAGTGCCCTAGCGGGAGGGCGGGATGAGCAGTTCTTC.

The chain is built from TRBV6-7 and TRBJ2-1, with D possibly TRBD1 on 6 matching bases. TRBV6-7 is noted as an ORF with a role that remains uncertain. The CDR3 is 16 residues long. V lost 0 bases to trimming and J lost 5 bases, with 14 bases between them. CDR3 protein: CASSYSGTRRHNEQFF. Here the CDR3 DNA reads TGTGCCAGCAGTTACTCGGGGACAAGACGGCACAATGAGCAGTTCTTC.

This chain connects TRBV2 to TRBJ1-5; possible D gene TRBD1, 5 bases. Deletions cut 4 bases from V and 5 bases from J, with 9 bases between. There are 13 residues in the CDR3. Germline V lookup: CDR1 SNHLY, CDR2 FYNNEI. The CDR3 region has the DNA TGTGCCAGCAGTGCGGGGCAGTATCAGCCCCAGCATTTT. Translation gives CASSAGQYQPQHF.

The chain has TRBV20-1 and TRBJ2-3, with TRBD2 identical over 11 bases. Looked up from germline, CDR1 is DFQATT and CDR2 is SNEGSKA (reference sequence). CDR3 length: 16 residues. After removal of 6 bases from V and 0 bases from J, the junction contained 8 bases not matched to a gene. CDR3 sequence reads: CSAGLAGGASTDTQYF. The CDR3 DNA follows: TGCAGTGCAGGGCTAGCGGGGGGCGCTAGCACAGATACGCAGTATTTT.

This chain joins TRBV25-1 and TRBJ1-1, with D tentatively TRBD1 (6 bases). Deletions cut 1 base from V and 1 base from J, with 16 bases between. Germline CDR1 is MGHDK and CDR2 is SYGVNS. The CDR3 extends over 17 amino acids. Here the CDR3 DNA reads TGTGCCAGCAGTGAATTTACGGGCGGGGGCAGGAACACTGAAGCTTTCTTT. Translated: CASSEFTGGGRNTEAFF.

The chain couples TRBV20-1 to TRBJ2-3, with 10 bases fitting TRBD2. This CDR3 region has 17 residues. V dropped 3 bases and J dropped 0; count of bases not matched to a gene: 9. CDR1 is DFQATT, CDR2 SNEGSKA, per germline (reference sequence). The CDR3: CSASGLAGAPSTDTQYF. Written as DNA, the CDR3 is TGCAGTGCTAGTGGTCTAGCGGGGGCGCCCAGCACAGATACGCAGTATTTT.

A single count supports this clonotype. The chain has TRBV20-1 and TRBJ1-5, with D tentatively TRBD1 (5 bases). CDR1 and CDR2 from the germline V gene are DFQATT and SNEGSKA (reference sequence). V was pared by 3 bases and J by 4 bases, with 13 bases between. The CDR3 is 14 residues long. CDR3 nucleotides: TGCAGTGCTAGTTTTCCCGGGGGTAATCAGCCCCAGCATTTT. Its protein product is CSASFPGGNQPQHF.

This clonotype was recorded only once. The J gene is TRBJ2-7, the V gene TRBV5-1; D gene uncertain. The V gene lost 7 bases and the J gene lost 2 bases, with 7 bases spanning the gap. The CDR3 has 11 residues. Germline CDR1 is SGHRS and CDR2 is YFSETQ. CDR3 sequence reads: CASLGTYEQYF. CDR3 sequence (DNA): TGCGCCAGCTTGGGGACCTACGAGCAGTACTTC.

This chain joins TRBV12-3 or TRBV12-4 and TRBJ1-1; tentatively, D is TRBD1 (6 bases). The CDR3 is 14 amino acids. The V and J ends lost 5 bases and 2 bases respectively, with 12 bases between them. CDR3 in DNA: TGTGCCAGCAGTGCCTCACAGGGAAACACTGAAGCTTTCTTT. Its translation is CASSASQGNTEAFF.

The rearrangement uses TRBV7-9 and TRBJ1-1, with a possible D match to TRBD1 (6 bases). The germline V and J ends were trimmed by 3 bases and 5 bases, with 10 bases remaining between them. The CDR3 contains 13 residues. Germline V CDR1 and CDR2: SEHNR, FQNEAQ (reference sequence). CDR3 sequence reads: CASSFLGATEAFF. The DNA for the CDR3 is TGTGCCAGCAGCTTTCTGGGGGCTACTGAAGCTTTCTTT.

The chain couples TRBV5-1 to TRBJ1-2, with D maybe TRBD1 (6 bases). This CDR3 contains 15 residues. Trimming removed 0 bases at V and 6 bases at J, with 15 bases between. Germline CDR1 and CDR2: SGHRS and YFSETQ. CDR3 protein: CASSLAGDTLNGYTF. The CDR3 DNA reads TGCGCCAGCAGCTTGGCGGGGGACACTTTGAATGGCTACACCTTC.

This clonotype was detected only once. The J gene is TRBJ1-4, the V gene TRBV18; 7 nucleotides line up with TRBD1. There are 16 residues in the CDR3. The germline V gene has CDR1 KGHSH and CDR2 LQKENI. The J segment lost 8 bases and the V segment lost 3 bases, leaving 12 bases of the junction unmatched. The CDR3 coding sequence is TGTGCCAGCTCACCGGAGGCACAGGGGATTGGGGAAAAACTGTTTTTT. It encodes CASSPEAQGIGEKLFF.

The rearrangement joins TRBV7-9 to TRBJ1-2; D not resolved. CDR3 size: 14 residues. V lost 5 bases, J lost 0 bases, and 10 bases lay in between. CDR1 is SEHNR and CDR2 is FQNEAQ in the germline V gene (reference sequence). The CDR3 DNA sequence: TGTGCCAGCAGCCGAGACACCGCTAACTATGGCTACACCTTC. Protein: CASSRDTANYGYTF.

This chain joins TRBV12-3 or TRBV12-4 and TRBJ2-7, with 8 bases aligning to TRBD2. The CDR3 runs 17 residues. V shed 7 bases and J 0 bases; nucleotides not matched to a gene: 14. The CDR3 is CASTGSERLASSYEQYV. The CDR3 DNA reads TGTGCCAGCACGGGGTCTGAAAGACTAGCGAGCTCCTACGAGCAGTACGTC.

CDR3 amino acids: CASSVADRGRVSGANVLTF. CDR3 DNA: TGTGCCAGCAGCGTAGCGGACAGGGGGCGAGTTTCTGGGGCCAACGTCCTGACTTTC. V and J are TRBV9 and TRBJ2-6, with TRBD1 identical over 11 bases. V was pared by 0 bases and J by 1 base, with 6 bases of the junction left unmatched. The CDR3 runs to 19 residues. CDR1 SGDLS and CDR2 YYNGEE come from the germline V gene.

The gene calls are TRBV6-6 and TRBJ2-6; D might be TRBD2 (5 bases). Between the trimmed V and J ends, which lost 9 bases and 2 bases, there was a span of 11 bases. Germline V CDR1 and CDR2: MNHNY, SVGAGI (reference sequence). The CDR3 totals 14 residues. The CDR3 nucleotides are TGTGCCAGTCTCGGAGCGGCTGGGGCCAACGTCCTGACTTTC. Amino acids: CASLGAAGANVLTF.

The CDR3 loop is CASTPGGAYNEQFF. CDR3 nucleotides: TGTGCCAGCACCCCAGGGGGCGCCTACAATGAGCAGTTCTTC. This sequence joins TRBV12-3 or TRBV12-4 and TRBJ2-1; TRBD1 matches at 8 bases. The CDR3 runs to 14 residues. V shed 7 bases, J shed 2 bases, and the junction held 4 bases outside the gene matches.

This chain uses TRBV2 with TRBJ2-6; 11 bases are shared with TRBD1. Germline CDR1 reads SNHLY; CDR2 reads FYNNEI. V lost 9 bases, J lost 3 bases, and 4 bases stayed unmatched. CDR3 length: 15 amino acids. CDR3 protein: CASGQGAIGANVLTF. In DNA form, the CDR3 reads TGTGCCAGTGGACAGGGGGCGATTGGGGCCAACGTCCTGACTTTC.

V and J are TRBV5-4 and TRBJ1-2; D not certain. The V gene lost 0 bases and the J gene lost 6 bases, with 9 bases spanning the gap. In germline, CDR1 is SGHNT, CDR2 YYREEE (reference sequence). The CDR3 runs 13 residues. CDR3 residues: CASSLGRVDGYTF. The CDR3 DNA reads as TGTGCCAGCAGCTTGGGGCGGGTGGATGGCTACACCTTC.

This rearrangement joins TRBV5-1 to TRBJ1-2, with a tentative D call TRBD1 (6 bases). This CDR3 is 16 amino acids long. V was pared by 0 bases and J by 3 bases, with 15 bases between. In germline, CDR1 is SGHRS, CDR2 YFSETQ. The DNA of the CDR3 is TGCGCCAGCAGCTTGGGGGCAGGGACAATCGACTATGGCTACACCTTC. This translates into CASSLGAGTIDYGYTF.

This clonotype has a single count. V usage is TRBV12-3 or TRBV12-4 and J usage is TRBJ1-2; D unresolved. Trimming removed 7 bases at V and 0 bases at J, with 9 bases between. This CDR3 contains 13 residues. CDR3 bases: TGTGCCAGCACCCGGCAAGCTAACTATGGCTACACCTTC. Residues: CASTRQANYGYTF.

The rearrangement joins TRBV3-1 to TRBJ2-3; a possible D gene is TRBD2 (5 bases). V gave up 1 base and J gave up 5 bases, with 10 bases separating them. The CDR3 is made up of 14 amino acids. In germline, CDR1 is LGHDT, CDR2 YNNKEL (reference sequence). CDR3 coding DNA: TGTGCCAGCAGCCAAGTAGGGAGTCGAGATACGCAGTATTTT. Translated: CASSQVGSRDTQYF.

The chain couples TRBV15 to TRBJ2-3; no firm D call. This CDR3 is 14 amino acids long. V lost 0 bases, J lost 5 bases, and 9 bases lay in between. Looked up from germline, CDR1 is LNHNV and CDR2 is YYDKDF (reference sequence). The CDR3 nucleotides read TGTGCCACCAGCAGAGATCGGTTCCGAGATACGCAGTATTTT. This translates into CATSRDRFRDTQYF.

This clonotype came up once. The CDR3 protein is CASSPALAGGWETQYF. CDR3 bases: TGTGCCAGCTCACCGGCCTTGGCAGGGGGTTGGGAGACCCAGTACTTC. The chain has TRBV18 and TRBJ2-5; 7 nucleotides agree with TRBD1. V lost 3 bases, J lost 5 bases, and 12 bases stayed unmatched. Germline CDR1 reads KGHSH; CDR2 reads LQKENI. The CDR3 consists of 16 residues. Looking up the rest from reference TRBV18 and TRBJ2-5 gives the full variable domain: NAGVMQNPRHLVRRRGQEARLRCSPMKGHSHVYWYRQLPEEGLKFMVYLQKENIIDESGMPKERFSAEFPKEGPSILRIQQVVRGDSAAYFCASSPALAGGWETQYFGPGTRLLVL.